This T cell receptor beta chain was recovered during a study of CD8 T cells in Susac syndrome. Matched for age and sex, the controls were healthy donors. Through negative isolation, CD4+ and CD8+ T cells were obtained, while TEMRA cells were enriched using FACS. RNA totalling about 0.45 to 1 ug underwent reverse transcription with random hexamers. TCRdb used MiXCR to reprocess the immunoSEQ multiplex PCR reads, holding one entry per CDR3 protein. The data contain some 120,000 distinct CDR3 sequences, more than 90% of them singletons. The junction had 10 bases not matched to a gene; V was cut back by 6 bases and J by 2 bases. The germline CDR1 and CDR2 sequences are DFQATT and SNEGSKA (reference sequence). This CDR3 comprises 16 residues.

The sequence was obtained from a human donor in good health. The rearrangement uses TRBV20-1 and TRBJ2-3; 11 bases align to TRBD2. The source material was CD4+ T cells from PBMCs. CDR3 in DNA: TGCAGTGCCAAGGGACTAGCGGATAAAGTCACAGATACGCAGTATTTT. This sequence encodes CSAKGLADKVTDTQYF.